The present T cell receptor (beta chain) was sequenced within a study of identical twins. TCRdb re-called the 5' RACE reads through MiXCR, storing one row per CDR3 protein. This repertoire shows some 440,000 distinct CDR3 sequences, roughly 26% found once; its top ten account for 2.5% to 3.5%. The same data also contributed to another study, on T cells expressing NK-cell markers. In that study: With respect to HCMV, most of the eight sequenced donors were seropositive, and one was seronegative. NKG2C+ dominant clonotypes from a handful of donors made up about 1.0-7.5% of CD8+ T cells. HCMV specificity was not established for the expanded NKG2C+ T cell clones.

Sample: CD4+ T cells sorted from blood. The sequence was obtained from a woman between 18 and 29 years old in good health.

The CDR3, as DNA: TGCAGTGCTAGGACGGGGGGGCCCTACGAGCAGTACTTC. This translates into CSARTGGPYEQYF. V usage is TRBV20-1 and J usage is TRBJ2-7, with 8 bases that match TRBD2. The CDR3 totals 13 residues. Trimming removed 3 bases from V and 2 bases from J; junction bases left unmatched: 3. Germline V gives CDR1 DFQATT, CDR2 SNEGSKA (reference sequence).